This T cell receptor beta chain was sequenced during a study of CD8 T cells in Susac syndrome (dated by TCRdb to about 2019). Background for the entire study: Of the Susac syndrome patients who were sequenced, six had clinically active disease and fewer than ten were in clinical remission. Susac syndrome patients were therapy-naive, on corticosteroids (some also receiving IVIg), or on IVIg alone at blood withdrawal. The study used repertoire sequencing to test whether antigen drove CD8+ T cell activation and differentiation in Susac syndrome. CD8+ T cell repertoire clonality was compared between approximately 12 healthy donors, approximately 14 Susac syndrome patients and roughly 15 multiple sclerosis patients.

RNA was extracted using the RNeasy kit, and roughly 0.5 to 1 microgram was reverse transcribed with random hexamers. The immunoSEQ multiplex PCR assay, which covers 54 Vbeta and 13 Jbeta segments, was used to amplify TCR beta CDR3 regions. To correct PCR amplification bias, a synthetic template baseline was used for both primer optimization and computational correction. In the authors' own workflow: Reads were annotated to V, D and J genes according to IMGT and were analyzed with immunoSEQ Analyzer, with only productive sequences retained. Clonality was computed as one minus Shannon entropy normalized by log2 of the number of productive unique sequences. Public and private clones were assessed among the 100 most prevalent clones of each patient and control. A clone was defined as Susac-specific if it was absent from the healthy and MS cohorts, from roughly 990 published viral clones and from other ImmuneACCESS disease sequences. The public reads were reprocessed in TCRdb via fastp at Q25 and MiXCR, keeping in-frame beta chains. Rows are combined by CDR3 protein, so each entry shows the most common genes and DNA. TCRdb, not the original authors, processed these V and J calls. The sample records 95,000 to 150,000 distinct CDR3 sequences, about 95% of which are singletons. 0.25% to 0.3% of the sample rests with the top ten.

Peripheral blood CD8+ and CD4+ T cells from healthy donors, Susac syndrome patients and multiple sclerosis patients were profiled using high-throughput TCR beta sequencing. Susac syndrome patients met recently defined diagnostic criteria for definite or probable disease. Bulk CD8+ and CD4+ T cells were purified by magnetic negative isolation, whereas CD8+ TEMRA cells were enriched by FACS. Blood was collected in EDTA tubes and processed within 24 hours, with PBMCs isolated through density gradient centrifugation. PBMCs destined for TCR sequencing were cryopreserved in liquid nitrogen and later thawed in a 37 °C water bath. Purity of sorted or isolated CD4+, CD8+ and CD8+ TEMRA cells was at least 90%. To note about this clonotype: No cognate antigen has been identified for it. No quality values exist for individual bases; no much larger clone is one base distant.

Results and caveats for the whole study, not just this receptor: In the total CD8+ and CD8+ TEMRA repertoires, 15 to 20 and five Susac-specific public clones, respectively, were identified. The number of individuals in the TCR sequencing and HLA analysis was acknowledged as relatively small. Clonal expansion was seen in Susac syndrome CD8+ repertoires, peaking in CD8+ TEMRA cells and being greater in clinically active patients than in remitting ones.

The sequence came from a human donor with Susac syndrome. Sequenced: CD8+ T cells from PBMCs.

The CDR3 reads as follows: CASRGAWVNSPLHF. The nucleotides are TGTGCCAGCAGGGGGGCATGGGTCAATTCACCCCTCCACTTT. The sequence joins TRBV7-2 to TRBJ1-6, with a weak D call of TRBD1 (6 bases match). The germline V gene gives CDR1 as SGHTA and CDR2 as FQGNSA. Counted from cysteine to phenylalanine, this CDR3 has 14 amino acids. CDR3 DNA only is kept here, 42 bases in frame from base 1. The V and J ends are trimmed by 6 bases and 7 bases, leaving 13 bases between them.